This entry describes one T cell receptor (beta chain). What it binds is not known. The diagnoses drew upon clinical symptoms, serum thyroxine and TRAb, thyroid ultrasound and orbital computed tomography. The authors took PBMCs from roughly 9.7 ml fresh peripheral blood. The data derive from a study of T cells in Graves' hyperthyroidism and ophthalmopathy. General study points: Ophthalmopathy was separated from stable hyperthyroidism by a 13 V-J model. Most expanded thyroid clonotypes above 0.001 also appeared in blood.

V gave up 2 bases and J gave up 4 bases, with 15 bases separating them. CDR3 length: 15 amino acids. Per the germline V gene, CDR1 is SGHRS and CDR2 is YFSETQ. Amplified regions were TCR beta CDR3 sequences from RNA transcripts. HTBI primers were the set used in a first-round RT-PCR of the TCR CDR3. TCRdb re-derived calls from the multiplex PCR reads in MiXCR, one entry per CDR3 protein. This table holds 400,000 to 450,000 distinct CDR3 sequences, approximately 14% found once. Material for sequencing was blood. The TCR was taken from a man younger than 35 with Graves' ophthalmopathy. The chain uses TRBV5-1 and TRBJ2-5; D possibly corresponds to TRBD1 (6 bases). CDR3 sequence: CASSLLGSQGETQYF. The CDR3 region has the DNA TGCGCCAGCAGCTTACTAGGTTCACAGGGAGAGACCCAGTACTTC.